Each of the 13 T cell receptor beta chains below was sequenced from the same sample in a study of T cell repertoires in cytomegalovirus infection. TCRdb fed the reads into MiXCR, producing one record per CDR3 protein. The data contain about 920,000 distinct CDR3 sequences, roughly 31% of them singletons. No antigen has been identified for these receptors. Sequenced here: cultured CD8+ T cells from PBMCs, sampled from culture after CMV antigen stimulation. The receptors here all came from a human donor in good health (CMV status not recorded). Some clones in this sample may be carry-over from other donors' samples.

This clonotype was counted ten times or more. V and J are TRBV27 and TRBJ1-1; maybe TRBD1 (5 bases). V lost 5 bases, J lost 0 bases, and 10 bases lay in between. The CDR3 consists of 14 residues. Germline V gene data show CDR1 as MNHEY and CDR2 as SMNVEV (reference sequence). In DNA form, the CDR3 reads TGTGCCAGCAGTCCCCGCAGGGTGAACACTGAAGCTTTCTTT. It codes for CASSPRRVNTEAFF.

As concerns this clonotype: A much more abundant neighbour one base away suggests this may be a read error. The genes are TRBV7-2 and TRBJ1-1; D ambiguous. The germline CDR1 and CDR2 sequences are SGHTA and FQGNSA. CDR3 size: 15 residues. CDR3 nucleotides: TGTGCCAACAGCCGCGGACTGCTCATGAACACTGAAGCTTTCTTT. Protein: CANSRGLLMNTEAFF. The full variable domain, completed using reference TRBV7-2 and TRBJ1-1, is GAGVSQSPSNKVTEKGKDVELRCDPISGHTALYWYRQSLGQGLEFLIYFQGNSAPDKSGLPSDRFSAERTGGSVSTLTIQRTQQEDSAVYLCANSRGLLMNTEAFFGQGTRLTVV.

V usage is TRBV2 and J usage is TRBJ2-1; 13 nucleotides agree with TRBD2. Germline V gives CDR1 SNHLY, CDR2 FYNNEI. The CDR3 totals 16 residues. V lost 7 bases and J lost 5; bases outside the gene matches: 8. CDR3 sequence (DNA): TGTGCCAGCACCATGACTAGCGGGGGGCGCGACAATGAGCAGTTCTTC. Translation: CASTMTSGGRDNEQFF.

This clonotype turned up a few times. This chain links TRBV24-1 with TRBJ1-1; D not resolved. Looked up from germline, CDR1 is KGHDR and CDR2 is SFDVKD. This CDR3 has 13 residues. V lost 9 bases, J lost 4 bases, and 14 bases lay in between. CDR3 sequence: CATLSRAGTEAFF. Here the CDR3 DNA reads TGTGCCACCCTTTCCCGCGCGGGCACTGAAGCTTTCTTT.

The J gene is TRBJ1-2, the V gene TRBV9; a possible D gene is TRBD1 (6 bases). Trimming shortened V by 0 bases and J by 3 bases, and 15 bases separated the two germline ends. There are 16 residues in the CDR3. From germline, CDR1 is SGDLS and CDR2 YYNGEE. CDR3 protein: CASSVVGKGDDYGYTF. The DNA for the CDR3 is TGTGCCAGCAGCGTAGTGGGGAAGGGGGATGACTATGGCTACACCTTC.

In its sample, this clonotype was seen many times. V usage is TRBV7-8 and J usage is TRBJ1-2; D possibly corresponds to TRBD1 (6 bases). CDR1 is SGHVS and CDR2 is FQNEAQ in the germline V gene. The V and J ends lost 8 bases and 5 bases respectively, with 12 bases between them. This CDR3 comprises 12 residues. This CDR3 reads CASLDSTYGYTF. The CDR3 DNA reads as TGTGCCAGCCTGGACAGTACATATGGCTACACCTTC.

The chain uses TRBV6-2 or TRBV6-3 and TRBJ2-7; maybe TRBD1 (5 bases). Trimming removed 4 bases at V and 4 bases at J, with 11 bases between. Germline CDR1 reads MNHEY; CDR2 reads SVGEGT. The CDR3 covers 13 residues. The CDR3 DNA reads TGTGCCAGCAGTTGGTCAGGGTCGTACGAGCAGTACGTC. Its translation is CASSWSGSYEQYV.

The chain uses TRBV28 and TRBJ2-7; the match to TRBD1 covers 8 bases. The CDR3 totals 16 residues. V was pared by 1 base and J by 7 bases, with 12 bases of the junction left unmatched. The germline CDR1 and CDR2 sequences are MDHEN and SYDVKM. The CDR3 DNA reads TGTGCCAGCAGTTTATTCCGGGACAGGTCCTCTAAGGAGCAGTACGTC. As protein: CASSLFRDRSSKEQYV.

The rearrangement uses TRBV4-2 and TRBJ2-5, with TRBD2 matching 13 bases. CDR3 size: 18 residues. Trimming cost V 1 base and J 0 bases; bases outside gene matches: 5. Per the germline V gene, CDR1 is LGHNA and CDR2 is YNFKEQ. CDR3 in amino acids: CASSQGPGLAGYQETQYF. The CDR3, as DNA: TGTGCCAGCAGCCAAGGACCGGGACTAGCGGGGTACCAAGAGACCCAGTACTTC.

The chain carries TRBV27 and TRBJ1-6, with 7 bases matching TRBD1. This CDR3 spans 15 amino acids. Germline V lookup: CDR1 MNHEY, CDR2 SMNVEV (reference sequence). V trimming: 4 bases; J trimming: 10 bases; junction bases outside the gene matches: 10. The CDR3 DNA sequence: TGTGCCAGCAGTTCACTACAGGGGCGACGGTCACCCCTCCACTTT. Protein: CASSSLQGRRSPLHF.

The rearrangement uses TRBV10-3 and TRBJ2-7; no clear D gene. V was cut by 2 bases and J by 5 bases, with 10 bases left in between. Germline V gene lookup returns CDR1 ENHRY and CDR2 SYGVKD. The CDR3 totals 13 residues. The CDR3 sequence: CAISESLDDEQYV. Here the CDR3 DNA reads TGTGCCATCAGTGAGAGCCTTGATGACGAGCAGTACGTC.

This chain links TRBV25-1 with TRBJ2-2; 8 bases fit TRBD1. Germline CDR1 reads MGHDK; CDR2 reads SYGVNS. This CDR3 is 14 amino acids long. The V segment lost 4 bases and the J segment 8 bases; nucleotides outside the gene matches: 6. The CDR3 coding sequence is TGTGCCAGCAGTGGGACAGGGAGATTAGGGGAGCTGTTTTTT. This encodes CASSGTGRLGELFF.

The genes are TRBV25-1 and TRBJ1-2; D unresolved. CDR3 size: 17 residues. V was clipped by 0 bases and J by 0 bases, with 14 bases between them. Germline V gene data show CDR1 as MGHDK and CDR2 as SYGVNS. Here the CDR3 reads CASSEYESLTSNYGYTF. The CDR3 region has the DNA TGTGCCAGCAGTGAATACGAGTCCCTCACCTCTAACTATGGCTACACCTTC.